Included here is one T cell receptor (beta chain) sequence, with context. Which antigen it targets is not known. Base quality data are lacking; no much larger clone is found one base away. The source of the sample is a study of cytomegalovirus exposure and HLA in healthy donors (dated by TCRdb to 2017 to 2019). In terms of the full investigation: In an earlier analysis of fewer than 750 of the donors, 250 to 300 Gb of sequence data and 90 million to 120 million unique TCR beta sequences from about 179 million T cells were reported. HLA typing included class I and class II loci at four-digit resolution. An early release covering roughly 640 HLA-typed donors comprised approximately 300 gigabases of sequencing data and approximately 85 million unique TCR sequences. Among some 400 genotyped donors of the cohort, an average of about 240,000 unique TCR beta nucleotide sequences were sequenced per donor, roughly 20% of them non-productive. Typing coverage varied by locus: roughly 620-640 donors for A, B, C, DRB1 and DQB1; 522 for DQA1; more than 600 for DPA1; 450 to 480 for DPB1. Of the roughly 400 genotyped donors, about 84% fell in the genetic ancestry cluster associated with self-reported Caucasian donors. Along with the approximately 700-subject first cohort, a separate validation cohort of 120 different subjects was used. In a later genetic analysis, genome-wide SNP genotypes for about three fifths of the 666 donors were used, and that subset was treated as a discovery cohort. All discovery cohort repertoires had been generated using a single sequencing platform. A later analysis re-analyzed previously published TCR beta repertoires from 660 or so donors and added high-resolution HLA genotyping to study TCR occurrence patterns. Donor age, sex, ethnicity and CMV serostatus were compiled together with the repertoire data. The study combined high-throughput TCR immunosequencing, statistical association of individual TCRs with disease status, and machine learning to predict cytomegalovirus infection status. Rather than drawing on any new phenotypic data, the later analysis identified candidate immune exposures from TCR beta sequences and the way those sequences occurred across donors. About five DR-DQ haplotypes were treated as single units for association and clustering because of strong linkage in the cohort. In an earlier analysis of more than 550 of the donors, high-throughput TCR beta sequencing was used to judge whether each TCR beta V gene segment behaved as functional or pseudogenic. Using immunosequencing, the study profiled T cell repertoires from some 670 subjects and related those repertoires to cytomegalovirus serostatus. The study aimed to test whether signatures of past pathogen exposure could be identified by cataloging public T cell receptors. Results the study describes overall, beyond this receptor: In a later analysis, most CMV-associated TCR beta chains were found to appear HLA-restricted, with HLA associations seemingly driven largely by CMV exposure. In a later analysis, the rate of TCR association differed among HLA loci, with DRB1 alleles having the most associated TCRs and HLA-C alleles having the fewest. In the study, around 160 TCR beta chains were listed as associated with cytomegalovirus. In a later analysis, around 17,000 TCR beta sequences were associated with specific HLA alleles at a false discovery rate of 0.05. A further reported finding was that TCR beta sequences accurately predicted the HLA-A and HLA-B alleles for most subjects in the first cohort. The presence/absence analyses assumed that sequencing depth was roughly uniform across donors, and that assumption may not be true. A later genetic analysis reported fewer N-insertions in productive TCRs among donors in an Asian-associated ancestry cluster than the approximately 700-donor mean. Strong co-occurrence of HLA alleles, especially DR and DQ, made assigning TCR associations to individual alleles difficult. In vitro tests confirmed that three of the cytomegalovirus-associated TCR beta chains recognize cytomegalovirus antigens. In an earlier analysis of 450 to 750 of the donors, most TCR beta V segments appeared in productive rearrangements about 87% or about 30% of the time, broadly matching IMGT annotations. Across donors, most TCR sequences were observed very rarely, whereas some public TCRs were present in many individuals. This cohort had only TCR beta chains sequenced, and the lack of alpha or paired-chain data limited which features could be detected. The authors suggested that the approach could potentially be generalized to other disease states and immunological phenotypes. In both the original and validation cohorts, the classifier was reported to diagnose cytomegalovirus status with high specificity and sensitivity. A group of highly shared sequence variants was considered likely to be a technical artifact of the sequencing pipeline. Because some donors lacked HLA typing at each locus, the association tests relied only on the typed subset. Because counts were too low, more than 15 rarely observed V segments, including chromosome 9 orphons, were excluded from the earlier analysis of 500 to 700 of the donors. In a later analysis, several top co-occurrence clusters were reported to appear linked to parvovirus B19, influenza, CMV and Epstein-Barr virus. Some IMGT-functional V segments, including TRBV6-2 and TRBV6-3, could not be distinguished by the 87-base-pair reads and were therefore excluded. V-gene and J-gene trimming of TCR beta chains was associated with a missense DCLRE1C variant in a later genetic analysis, and the association was replicated in an independent cohort. In a later analysis, HLA-associated TCR beta chains showed more clonal expansion and lower generation probabilities than non-associated chains that were equally common. For the cohort, immune exposure information was limited to CMV serostatus. Linkage disequilibrium might explain the correlated functional status among segregating V segments, but an unknown experimental factor could not be ruled out.

The cohort was made up of 650 to 700 healthy bone marrow donors. Cohort members were all nominally healthy when sampled, although unrecorded immune exposures were likely present. The donor tested CMV seronegative, placing the donor among the 350 or so seronegative members of the cohort. Every donor gave a peripheral blood sample, and the peripheral blood mononuclear cells from that sample were used for TCR beta sequencing. The Qiagen DNeasy Blood Extraction Kit was used to extract genomic DNA from the blood cell samples. V is shortened by 8 bases, J by 5 bases, and the region joining them spans 21 bases. From the cysteine through the phenylalanine, the CDR3 covers 15 amino acids. Only CDR3 DNA is held: 45 bases, read in frame from base 1. The germline V gene provides CDR1 SNHLY and CDR2 FYNNEI. Libraries came from the immunoSEQ multiplex PCR assay. For the multiplex PCR, a mixture combining 60 forward primers for TCR Vbeta segments and 13 reverse primers for TCR Jbeta segments was used. The CDR3 region of rearranged TCR beta genes was amplified from genomic DNA by a multiplex PCR assay. The Illumina HiSeq System was used to sequence the amplified TCR beta libraries as 87-base-pair reads. The original pipeline was this. A later analysis tallied some 79 million unique TCR beta chains across the 600 to 700 repertoires, and approximately 12 million of those chains were shared by two or more donors. Raw reads were error-corrected and collapsed into unique sequences by a nearest-neighbor algorithm in which closely related sequences were merged to remove PCR and sequencing errors. V, D and J gene segments were assigned by aligning CDR3 sequences to IMGT reference sequences. Each retained sequence needed at least a six-nucleotide match to both a V gene segment and a J gene segment. Rearrangements were classified as productive when the CDR3 lacked stop codons and remained in frame with V and J, and all other rearrangements were classified as non-productive. Following IMGT convention, CDR3 was defined as the stretch from the second conserved V-encoded cysteine to the conserved J-encoded phenylalanine. The earlier analysis of 450 to 750 of the donors excluded any sequence lacking an unambiguous match to a single V gene segment. In an earlier analysis of several hundred of the donors, a V segment was called functional when productive rearrangements were above 56.7%, and segregating when the standard deviation between donors exceeded 5%. A statistical classification framework was built for diagnosing cytomegalovirus status from the catalog of TCR beta chain sequences. V and J gene assignment, in a later analysis, came from comparing TCR nucleotide sequences with IMGT/GENE-DB human TR gene sequences. In a later analysis, CDR3 sequences and most-parsimonious VDJ recombination scenarios were assigned using the TCRdist pipeline. In a later analysis, every TCR beta chain was defined by the combination of its CDR3 amino acid sequence and its V-gene family, and reads without a unique V-gene family were dropped. In a later analysis, a few hundred highly shared, low-generation-probability nucleotide sequences were removed to address suspected cross-contamination and a sequencing artifact. A later analysis calculated a clonal expansion index for each public chain from normalized within-repertoire ranks of inferred template counts. In a later analysis, generation probabilities were computed using a VDJ recombination model fitted to out-of-frame rearrangements, and the results were checked against IGoR. A later analysis scored TCR-TCR, TCR-HLA and TCR-CMV co-occurrence with hypergeometric tests, applying a repertoire-size bias correction to TCR pairs. To estimate false discovery rates, a later analysis permuted the HLA or CMV assignments 20 times. In a later analysis, co-occurring TCRs were grouped using DBSCAN, with TCRdist sequence similarity added in when clustering inside HLA-allele-positive subsets. For co-occurrence clustering, repertoires with fewer than 30,000 or more than 120,000 public chains were excluded, along with several repertoires with anomalous nucleotide sharing. TCRdb took this table from immuneACCESS and kept in-frame rearrangements with V and J called. Such tables lack part of the clones; where checked against another copy, unresolved V genes explain under half of the gap, and the rest is unexplained. Clonal size and the V and J genes are those of that table, whereas D and trimming came from the DNA. For this sample there are hundreds of thousands of clones; 70% to 90% appear just once. Roughly 2.3% of the sample comes from the top ten.

Material: PBMCs. The clonotype comes from a woman between 18 and 29 years old in good health and CMV-seronegative. The chain uses TRBV2 and TRBJ2-5; the best D guess is TRBD2, with 6 bases matching. The bases are TGTGCCAGCGGGGGGAGCGGGCCCGCTCGGGAGACCCAGTACTTC. Translated, it reads CASGGSGPARETQYF.